A single T cell receptor beta chain is shown here with its context. The sample contains more than one DNA sequence encoding this CDR3. Trimming took 3 bases from V and 0 from J, leaving 9 bases between them. This CDR3 is 15 amino acids long. Germline V gene lookup returns CDR1 LNHDA and CDR2 SQIVND (reference sequence). The method was immunoSEQ multiplex PCR; TCRdb's version includes in-frame clones alone and lacks a portion of them. The sample holds 250,000 to 300,000 clones, 75% to 90% seen once. The data derive from a study of blood T cell repertoires in COVID-19. Study as a whole: There were acute and convalescent COVID-19 samples, and they came from the United States, Italy and Spain. From T cells, B-cell-depleted T cells, or PBMCs came the material, which was cDNA or gDNA.

The sequenced sample consisted of peripheral blood. This chain uses TRBV19 with TRBJ1-3, with D perhaps matching TRBD1 (6 bases). The receptor comes from a middle-aged woman who had recovered from COVID-19. CDR3 nucleotides: TGTGCCAGTAGTATTCAGGGGAGCTCTGGAAACACCATATATTTT. Translated, it gives CASSIQGSSGNTIYF.